This TCR beta chain was found in a study of cytomegalovirus exposure and HLA in healthy donors. V was shortened by 2 bases and J by 3 bases, with 13 bases between the two germline ends. The CDR3 spans 15 residues. Germline V CDR1 and CDR2: MNHEY, SMNVEV (reference sequence). The primer mix had 60 Vbeta and 13 Jbeta primers. Clones were read by immunoSEQ multiplex PCR, and TCRdb kept only the in-frame ones, dropping some. This sample carries roughly 120,000 clones, about 86% of them seen once, and the ten largest clones take 3% to 5%. This TCR was sampled from a woman aged 25 to 45 in good health and CMV-seronegative. The specimen was PBMCs. The J gene is TRBJ1-1, the V gene TRBV27, with a tentative D call TRBD1 (5 bases). The chain's CDR3 is CASSLIRQRDTEAFF. CDR3 coding DNA: TGTGCCAGCAGTTTAATTAGACAGAGAGACACTGAAGCTTTCTTT.